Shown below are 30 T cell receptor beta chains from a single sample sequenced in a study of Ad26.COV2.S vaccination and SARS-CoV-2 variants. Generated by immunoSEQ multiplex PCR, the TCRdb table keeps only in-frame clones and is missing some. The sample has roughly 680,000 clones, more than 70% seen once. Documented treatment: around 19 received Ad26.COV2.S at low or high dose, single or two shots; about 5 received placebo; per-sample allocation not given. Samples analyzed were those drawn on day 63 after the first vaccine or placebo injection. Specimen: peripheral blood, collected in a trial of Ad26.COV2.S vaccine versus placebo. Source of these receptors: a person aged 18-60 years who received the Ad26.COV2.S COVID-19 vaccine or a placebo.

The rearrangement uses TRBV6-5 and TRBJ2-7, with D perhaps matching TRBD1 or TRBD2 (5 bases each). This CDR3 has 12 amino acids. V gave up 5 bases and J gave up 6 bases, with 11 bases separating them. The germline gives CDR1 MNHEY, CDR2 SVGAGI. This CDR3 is CASSRGPSEQYF. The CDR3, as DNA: TGTGCCAGCAGTCGGGGACCTAGCGAGCAGTACTTC.

DNA of the CDR3: TGTGCCAGCAGTGAAGACAGTCCACCGTATTTT. Translating gives CASSEDSPPYF. The chain is built from TRBV2 and TRBJ2-3, with D hard to call. Germline CDR1 and CDR2: SNHLY and FYNNEI. V lost 1 base and J lost 14, with 10 bases in between. The CDR3 totals 11 residues.

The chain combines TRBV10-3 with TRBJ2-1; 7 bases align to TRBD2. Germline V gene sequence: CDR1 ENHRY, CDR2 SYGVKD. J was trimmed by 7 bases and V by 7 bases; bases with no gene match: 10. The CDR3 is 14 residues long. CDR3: CAITNSGMVNEQFF. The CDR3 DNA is TGTGCCATCACCAACAGCGGGATGGTTAATGAGCAGTTCTTC.

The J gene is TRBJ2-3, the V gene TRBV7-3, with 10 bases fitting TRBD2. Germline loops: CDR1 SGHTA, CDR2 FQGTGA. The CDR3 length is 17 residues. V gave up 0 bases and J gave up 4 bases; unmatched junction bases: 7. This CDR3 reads CASSLTAPAGGPDTQYF. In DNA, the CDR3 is TGTGCCAGCAGCTTAACGGCCCCAGCGGGGGGGCCAGATACGCAGTATTTT.

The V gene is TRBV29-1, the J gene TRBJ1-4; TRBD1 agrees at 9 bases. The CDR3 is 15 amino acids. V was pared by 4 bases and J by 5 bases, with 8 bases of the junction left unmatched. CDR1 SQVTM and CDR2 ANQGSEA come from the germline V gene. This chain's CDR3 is CSVAPTGGVNEKLFF. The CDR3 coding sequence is TGCAGCGTTGCTCCTACAGGGGGCGTAAATGAAAAACTGTTTTTT.

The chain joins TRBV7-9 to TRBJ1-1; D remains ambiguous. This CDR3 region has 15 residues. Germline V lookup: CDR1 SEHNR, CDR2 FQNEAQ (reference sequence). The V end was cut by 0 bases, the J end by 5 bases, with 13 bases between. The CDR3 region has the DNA TGTGCCAGCAGCTTAGCCGCCGATTGGGAGACTGAAGCTTTCTTT. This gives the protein CASSLAADWETEAFF.

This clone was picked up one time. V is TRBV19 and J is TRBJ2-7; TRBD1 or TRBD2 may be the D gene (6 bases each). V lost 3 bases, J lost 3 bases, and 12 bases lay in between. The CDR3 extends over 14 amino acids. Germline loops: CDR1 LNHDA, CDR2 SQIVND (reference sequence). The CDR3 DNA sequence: TGTGCCAGTAGTATGAGGGGGGTAGGCTACGAGCAGTACTTC. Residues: CASSMRGVGYEQYF.

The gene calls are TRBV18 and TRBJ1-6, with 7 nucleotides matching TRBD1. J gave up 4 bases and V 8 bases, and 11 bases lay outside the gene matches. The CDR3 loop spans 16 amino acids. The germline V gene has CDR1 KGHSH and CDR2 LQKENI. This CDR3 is CASAEGDRPYNSPLHF. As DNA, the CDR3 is TGTGCCAGCGCAGAGGGGGACAGACCATATAATTCACCCCTCCACTTT. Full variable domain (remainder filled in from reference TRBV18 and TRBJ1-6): NAGVMQNPRHLVRRRGQEARLRCSPMKGHSHVYWYRQLPEEGLKFMVYLQKENIIDESGMPKERFSAEFPKEGPSILRIQQVVRGDSAAYFCASAEGDRPYNSPLHFGNGTRLTVT.

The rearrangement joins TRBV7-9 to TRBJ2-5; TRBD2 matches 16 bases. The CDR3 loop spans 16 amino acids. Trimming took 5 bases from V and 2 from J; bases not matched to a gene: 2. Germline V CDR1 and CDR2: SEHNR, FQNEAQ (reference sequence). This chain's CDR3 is CASSPGLAGGQETQYF. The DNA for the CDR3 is TGTGCCAGCAGCCCGGGACTAGCGGGAGGGCAAGAGACCCAGTACTTC.

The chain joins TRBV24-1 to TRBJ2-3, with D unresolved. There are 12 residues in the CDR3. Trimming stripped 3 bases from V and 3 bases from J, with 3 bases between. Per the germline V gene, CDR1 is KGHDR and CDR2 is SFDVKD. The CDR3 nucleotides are TGTGCCACCAGTGATGCAACAGATACGCAGTATTTT. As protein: CATSDATDTQYF.

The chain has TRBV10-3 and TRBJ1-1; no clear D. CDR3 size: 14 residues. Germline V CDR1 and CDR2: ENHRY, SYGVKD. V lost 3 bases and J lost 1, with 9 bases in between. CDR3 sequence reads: CAISDRTANTEAFF. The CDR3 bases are TGTGCCATCAGTGACCGGACGGCGAACACTGAAGCTTTCTTT.

The DNA of the CDR3 is TGTGCCAGCAGTTCCCCCGGACAGGGGACGAACACTGAAGCTTTCTTT. Translated, it gives CASSSPGQGTNTEAFF. The chain combines TRBV28 with TRBJ1-1, with TRBD1 identical over 9 bases. The CDR3 totals 16 residues. Germline V gene data show CDR1 as MDHEN and CDR2 as SYDVKM. Losses at the gene ends were 4 bases for V and 1 base for J; bases not matched to a gene: 7.

CDR3 bases: TGTGCCAGCAGTGGCCCCAGACAGGGCGGTGGCTACACCTTC. It encodes CASSGPRQGGGYTF. The chain links TRBV2 to TRBJ1-2; TRBD1 matches 7 bases. Germline values: CDR1 SNHLY, CDR2 FYNNEI. V shed 4 bases and J 7 bases; nucleotides not matched to a gene: 9. The CDR3 extends over 14 amino acids. Variable domain in full (rest from reference TRBV2 and TRBJ1-2): EPEVTQTPSHQVTQMGQEVILRCVPISNHLYFYWYRQILGQKVEFLVSFYNNEISEKSEIFDDQFSVERPDGSNFTLKIRSTKLEDSAMYFCASSGPRQGGGYTFGSGTRLTVV.

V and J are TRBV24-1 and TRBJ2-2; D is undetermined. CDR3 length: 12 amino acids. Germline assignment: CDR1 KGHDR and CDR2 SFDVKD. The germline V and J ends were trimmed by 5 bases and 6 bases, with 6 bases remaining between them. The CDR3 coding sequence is TGTGCCACCAGTGGTGACGCCGGGGAGCTGTTTTTT. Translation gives CATSGDAGELFF.

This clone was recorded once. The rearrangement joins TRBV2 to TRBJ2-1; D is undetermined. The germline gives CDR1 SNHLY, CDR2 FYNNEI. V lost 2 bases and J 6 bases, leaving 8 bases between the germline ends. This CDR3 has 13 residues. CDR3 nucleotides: TGTGCCAGCAGTGAAAGGGTCGGCAATGAGCAGTTCTTC. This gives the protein CASSERVGNEQFF.

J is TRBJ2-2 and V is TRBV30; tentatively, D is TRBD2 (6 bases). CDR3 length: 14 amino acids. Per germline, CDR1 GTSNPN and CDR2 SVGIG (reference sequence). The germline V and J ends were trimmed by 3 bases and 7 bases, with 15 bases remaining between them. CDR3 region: CAWSGDGGIGELFF. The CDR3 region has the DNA TGTGCCTGGAGCGGGGACGGGGGTATCGGGGAGCTGTTTTTT.

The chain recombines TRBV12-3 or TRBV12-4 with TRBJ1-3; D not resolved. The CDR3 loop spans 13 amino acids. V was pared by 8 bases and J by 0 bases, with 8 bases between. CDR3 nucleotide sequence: TGTGCCAGCCAGGACTTCTCTGGAAACACCATATATTTT. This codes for CASQDFSGNTIYF.

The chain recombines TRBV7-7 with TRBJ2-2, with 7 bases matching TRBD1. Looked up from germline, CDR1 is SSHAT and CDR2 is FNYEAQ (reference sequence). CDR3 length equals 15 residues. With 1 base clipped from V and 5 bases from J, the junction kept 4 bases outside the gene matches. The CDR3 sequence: CASSLDRGDTGELFF. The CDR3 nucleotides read TGTGCCAGCAGCTTAGACAGGGGAGATACCGGGGAGCTGTTTTTT.

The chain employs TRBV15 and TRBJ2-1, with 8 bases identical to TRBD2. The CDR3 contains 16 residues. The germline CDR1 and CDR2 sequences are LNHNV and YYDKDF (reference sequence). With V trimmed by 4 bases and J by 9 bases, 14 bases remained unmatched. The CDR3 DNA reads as TGTGCCACCAGCAAAGACTTAGCGGGATCTACAAGTGAGCAGTTCTTC. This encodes CATSKDLAGSTSEQFF.

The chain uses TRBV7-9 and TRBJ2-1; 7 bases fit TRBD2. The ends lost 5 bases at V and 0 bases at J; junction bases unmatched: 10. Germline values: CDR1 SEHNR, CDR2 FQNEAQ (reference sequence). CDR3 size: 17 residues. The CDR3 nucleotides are TGTGCCAGCAGCCCGCCCGGCGGCGGGAGCTCCTACAATGAGCAGTTCTTC. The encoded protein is CASSPPGGGSSYNEQFF. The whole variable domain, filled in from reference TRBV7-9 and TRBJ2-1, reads DTGVSQNPRHKITKRGQNVTFRCDPISEHNRLYWYRQTLGQGPEFLTYFQNEAQLEKSRLLSDRFSAERPKGSFSTLEIQRTEQGDSAMYLCASSPPGGGSSYNEQFFGPGTRLTVL.

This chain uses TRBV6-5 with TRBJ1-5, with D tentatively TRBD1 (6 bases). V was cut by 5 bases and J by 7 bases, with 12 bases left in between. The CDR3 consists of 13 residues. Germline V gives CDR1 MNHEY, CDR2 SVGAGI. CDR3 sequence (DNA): TGTGCCAGCAGTACCAGGGGAACCCAGCCCCAGCATTTT. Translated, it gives CASSTRGTQPQHF.

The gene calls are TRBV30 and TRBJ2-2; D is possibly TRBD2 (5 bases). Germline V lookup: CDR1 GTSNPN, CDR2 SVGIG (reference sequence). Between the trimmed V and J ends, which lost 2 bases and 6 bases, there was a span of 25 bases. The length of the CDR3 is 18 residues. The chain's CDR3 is CAWSRTGPTWRSAGELFF. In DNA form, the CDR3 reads TGTGCCTGGAGTCGGACCGGGCCCACCTGGAGGTCCGCCGGGGAGCTGTTTTTT. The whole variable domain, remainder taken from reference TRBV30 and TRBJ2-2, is SQTIHQWPATLVQPVGSPLSLECTVEGTSNPNLYWYRQAAGRGLQLLFYSVGIGQISSEVPQNLSASRPQDRQFILSSKKLLLSDSGFYLCAWSRTGPTWRSAGELFFGEGSRLTVL.

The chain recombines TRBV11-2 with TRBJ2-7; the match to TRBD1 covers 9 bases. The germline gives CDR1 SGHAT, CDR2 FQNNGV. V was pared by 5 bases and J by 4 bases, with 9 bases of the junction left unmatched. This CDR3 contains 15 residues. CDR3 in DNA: TGTGCCAGCAGCCCGGACAGGGGACGGTCGTACGAGCAGTACTTC. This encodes CASSPDRGRSYEQYF.

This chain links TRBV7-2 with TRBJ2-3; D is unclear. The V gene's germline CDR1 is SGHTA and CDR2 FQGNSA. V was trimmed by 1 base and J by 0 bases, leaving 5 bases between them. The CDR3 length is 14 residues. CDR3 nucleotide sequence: TGTGCCAGCAGCTTAGGACACAGCACAGATACGCAGTATTTT. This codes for CASSLGHSTDTQYF.

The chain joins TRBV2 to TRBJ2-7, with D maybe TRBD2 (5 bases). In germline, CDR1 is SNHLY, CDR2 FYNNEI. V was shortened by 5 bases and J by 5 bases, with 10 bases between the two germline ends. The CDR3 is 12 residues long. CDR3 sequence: CASSKEGHEQYF. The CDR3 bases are TGTGCCAGCAGTAAAGAGGGCCACGAGCAGTACTTC.

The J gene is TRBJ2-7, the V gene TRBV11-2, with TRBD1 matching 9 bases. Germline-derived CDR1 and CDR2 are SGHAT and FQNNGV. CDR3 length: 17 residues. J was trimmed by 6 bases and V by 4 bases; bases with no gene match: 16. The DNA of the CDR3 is TGTGCCAGCAGCTCGATGGTTTATGGGACAGGGAGGTCCGAGCAGTACTTC. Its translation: CASSSMVYGTGRSEQYF.

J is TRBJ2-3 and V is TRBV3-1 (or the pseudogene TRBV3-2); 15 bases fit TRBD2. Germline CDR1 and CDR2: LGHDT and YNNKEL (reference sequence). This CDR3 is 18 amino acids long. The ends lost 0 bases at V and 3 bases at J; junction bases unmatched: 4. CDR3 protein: CASSQDPGLAGGTDTQYF. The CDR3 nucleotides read TGTGCCAGCAGCCAAGATCCGGGACTAGCGGGAGGTACAGATACGCAGTATTTT.

As DNA, the CDR3 is TGTGCCAGTAGTTCCGCAGGGACTAGCGGATCCAATGAGCAGTTCTTC. The encoded protein is CASSSAGTSGSNEQFF. The V call is TRBV19, the J call TRBJ2-1; 11 nucleotides match TRBD2. V dropped 5 bases and J dropped 6; count of bases not matched to a gene: 9. In germline, CDR1 is LNHDA, CDR2 SQIVND (reference sequence). CDR3 length: 16 amino acids.

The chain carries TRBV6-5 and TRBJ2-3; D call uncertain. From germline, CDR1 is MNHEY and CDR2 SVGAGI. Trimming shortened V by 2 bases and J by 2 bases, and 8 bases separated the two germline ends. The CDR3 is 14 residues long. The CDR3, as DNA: TGTGCCAGCAGTTACAAGGGAACCACAGATACGCAGTATTTT. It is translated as CASSYKGTTDTQYF.

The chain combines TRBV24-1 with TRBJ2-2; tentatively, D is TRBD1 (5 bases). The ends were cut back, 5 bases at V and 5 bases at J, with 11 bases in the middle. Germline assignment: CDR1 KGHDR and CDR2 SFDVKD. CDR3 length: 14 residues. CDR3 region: CATSAPQGTGELFF. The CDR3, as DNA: TGTGCCACCAGTGCTCCCCAGGGAACCGGGGAGCTGTTTTTT.